Listed here are 2 T cell receptor beta chains from one sample, sequenced in a study of cytomegalovirus exposure and HLA in healthy donors. 60 Vbeta and 13 Jbeta primers were used in PCR. The method was immunoSEQ multiplex PCR; TCRdb's version includes in-frame clones alone and lacks a portion of them. The repertoire holds some 110,000 clones, with over 60% as singletons. The specimen sequenced was PBMCs. All receptors derive from a man between 18 and 35 years old in good health and CMV-seronegative.

The genes are TRBV19 and TRBJ1-2; a possible D gene is TRBD1 (6 bases). The CDR3 extends over 16 amino acids. V was trimmed by 4 bases and J by 0 bases, leaving 15 bases between them. CDR1 is LNHDA and CDR2 is SQIVND in the germline V gene (reference sequence). In DNA form, the CDR3 reads TGTGCCAGTAGTACCCCCGGACAGCCGTCTAACTATGGCTACACCTTC. Translated: CASSTPGQPSNYGYTF.

The V and J genes are TRBV18 and TRBJ1-5, with a tentative D call TRBD1 (5 bases). The V gene lost 3 bases and the J gene lost 5 bases, with 14 bases spanning the gap. This CDR3 has 15 residues. Per germline, CDR1 KGHSH and CDR2 LQKENI. CDR3: CASSPLGGGDQPQHF. The CDR3 DNA sequence: TGTGCCAGCTCACCTCTGGGTGGGGGGGATCAGCCCCAGCATTTT.